The entry that follows covers one T cell receptor beta chain sequence. Its matching antigen is unknown. The data are from a study of cytomegalovirus exposure and HLA in healthy donors. General study findings and limits: Cytomegalovirus-associated status was assigned to some 160 TCR beta chains. High specificity and sensitivity for cytomegalovirus status were reported for the classifier. First-cohort TCR clusters were later found to tend to co-occur in the approximately 120 validation repertoires.

V was clipped by 5 bases and J by 1 base, with 8 bases between them. CDR3 length equals 13 residues. CDR1 and CDR2 from the germline V gene are LNHDA and SQIVND (reference sequence). Produced via immunoSEQ multiplex PCR; TCRdb's table is partial and in-frame only. The sample records 250,000 to 300,000 clones, 90% being singletons. The donors were members of the roughly 120-subject validation cohort (separate from the approximately 670-subject first cohort). The V call is TRBV19, the J call TRBJ1-1; no definite D call. This clonotype was obtained from a woman between 18 and 29 years old in good health and CMV-seronegative. Material for sequencing was PBMCs. The CDR3, as DNA: TGTGCCAGTAGTTTATCCTCGAACACTGAAGCTTTCTTT. This translates into CASSLSSNTEAFF.